This T cell receptor beta chain was sequenced in a study of tumor and adjacent non-tumor tissue in lung cancer. Across the study: Patients were aged 31 to 76, about 10 men and about five women, stage I to III.

No cell sorting was done before RNA was extracted from the tissue. Study-level results: Normal lung showed higher cumulative top 100 clone frequency than tumor. Shorter survival was associated with higher TCR diversity in tumors. Compared with tumor, normal lung showed significantly lower TCR diversity.

This CDR3 spans 14 amino acids. Germline assignment: CDR1 LNHDA and CDR2 SQIVND (reference sequence). Three rounds of nested PCR, following a modified ARM-PCR protocol, produced the TCRbeta library. TCRdb re-derived calls from the multiplex PCR reads in MiXCR, one entry per CDR3 protein. The sample lists about 93,000 distinct CDR3 sequences; 65% to 75% were seen once. Concerning this clonotype: The antigen remains unidentified. A junction boundary mismatches the germline segment, possibly from a read error.

The chain couples TRBV19 to TRBJ1-1; D gene uncertain. The receptor's source is a man aged 55 to 69 with non-small cell lung cancer. The material sequenced was lung tumor tissue. The CDR3 sequence is CASRFRTADTEALF. The CDR3 DNA follows: TGTGCCAGTAGATTTAGGACTGCAGACACTGAAGCTCTCTTT.